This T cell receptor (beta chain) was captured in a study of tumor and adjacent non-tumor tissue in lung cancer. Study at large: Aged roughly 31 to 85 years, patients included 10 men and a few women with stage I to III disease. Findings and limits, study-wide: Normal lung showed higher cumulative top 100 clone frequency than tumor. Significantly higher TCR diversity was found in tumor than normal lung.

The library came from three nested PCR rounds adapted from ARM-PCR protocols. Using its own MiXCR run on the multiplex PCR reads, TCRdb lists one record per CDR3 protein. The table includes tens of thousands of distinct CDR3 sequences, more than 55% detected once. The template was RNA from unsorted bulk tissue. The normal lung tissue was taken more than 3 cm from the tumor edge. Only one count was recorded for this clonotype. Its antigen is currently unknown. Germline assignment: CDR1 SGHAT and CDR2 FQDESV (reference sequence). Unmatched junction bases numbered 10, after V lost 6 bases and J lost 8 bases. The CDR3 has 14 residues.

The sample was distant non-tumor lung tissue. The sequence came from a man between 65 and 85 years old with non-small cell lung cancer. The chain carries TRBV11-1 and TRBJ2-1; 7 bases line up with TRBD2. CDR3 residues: CASSPRTRVDEQFF. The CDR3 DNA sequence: TGTGCCAGCAGTCCCCGGACTAGAGTGGATGAGCAGTTCTTC.